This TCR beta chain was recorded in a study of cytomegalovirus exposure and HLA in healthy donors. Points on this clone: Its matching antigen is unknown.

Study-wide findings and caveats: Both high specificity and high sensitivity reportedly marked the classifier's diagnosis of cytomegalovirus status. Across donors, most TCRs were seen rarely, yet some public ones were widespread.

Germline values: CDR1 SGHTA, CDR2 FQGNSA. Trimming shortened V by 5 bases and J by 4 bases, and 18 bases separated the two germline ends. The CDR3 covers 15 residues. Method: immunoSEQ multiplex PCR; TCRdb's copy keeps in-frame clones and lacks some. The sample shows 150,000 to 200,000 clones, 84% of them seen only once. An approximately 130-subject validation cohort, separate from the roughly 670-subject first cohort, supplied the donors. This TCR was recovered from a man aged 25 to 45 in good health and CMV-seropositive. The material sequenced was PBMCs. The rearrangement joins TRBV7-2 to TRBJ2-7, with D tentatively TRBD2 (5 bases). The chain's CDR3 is CASSPDSHLSYEQYF. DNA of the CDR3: TGTGCCAGCAGCCCGGACTCCCACCTTTCATACGAGCAGTACTTC.